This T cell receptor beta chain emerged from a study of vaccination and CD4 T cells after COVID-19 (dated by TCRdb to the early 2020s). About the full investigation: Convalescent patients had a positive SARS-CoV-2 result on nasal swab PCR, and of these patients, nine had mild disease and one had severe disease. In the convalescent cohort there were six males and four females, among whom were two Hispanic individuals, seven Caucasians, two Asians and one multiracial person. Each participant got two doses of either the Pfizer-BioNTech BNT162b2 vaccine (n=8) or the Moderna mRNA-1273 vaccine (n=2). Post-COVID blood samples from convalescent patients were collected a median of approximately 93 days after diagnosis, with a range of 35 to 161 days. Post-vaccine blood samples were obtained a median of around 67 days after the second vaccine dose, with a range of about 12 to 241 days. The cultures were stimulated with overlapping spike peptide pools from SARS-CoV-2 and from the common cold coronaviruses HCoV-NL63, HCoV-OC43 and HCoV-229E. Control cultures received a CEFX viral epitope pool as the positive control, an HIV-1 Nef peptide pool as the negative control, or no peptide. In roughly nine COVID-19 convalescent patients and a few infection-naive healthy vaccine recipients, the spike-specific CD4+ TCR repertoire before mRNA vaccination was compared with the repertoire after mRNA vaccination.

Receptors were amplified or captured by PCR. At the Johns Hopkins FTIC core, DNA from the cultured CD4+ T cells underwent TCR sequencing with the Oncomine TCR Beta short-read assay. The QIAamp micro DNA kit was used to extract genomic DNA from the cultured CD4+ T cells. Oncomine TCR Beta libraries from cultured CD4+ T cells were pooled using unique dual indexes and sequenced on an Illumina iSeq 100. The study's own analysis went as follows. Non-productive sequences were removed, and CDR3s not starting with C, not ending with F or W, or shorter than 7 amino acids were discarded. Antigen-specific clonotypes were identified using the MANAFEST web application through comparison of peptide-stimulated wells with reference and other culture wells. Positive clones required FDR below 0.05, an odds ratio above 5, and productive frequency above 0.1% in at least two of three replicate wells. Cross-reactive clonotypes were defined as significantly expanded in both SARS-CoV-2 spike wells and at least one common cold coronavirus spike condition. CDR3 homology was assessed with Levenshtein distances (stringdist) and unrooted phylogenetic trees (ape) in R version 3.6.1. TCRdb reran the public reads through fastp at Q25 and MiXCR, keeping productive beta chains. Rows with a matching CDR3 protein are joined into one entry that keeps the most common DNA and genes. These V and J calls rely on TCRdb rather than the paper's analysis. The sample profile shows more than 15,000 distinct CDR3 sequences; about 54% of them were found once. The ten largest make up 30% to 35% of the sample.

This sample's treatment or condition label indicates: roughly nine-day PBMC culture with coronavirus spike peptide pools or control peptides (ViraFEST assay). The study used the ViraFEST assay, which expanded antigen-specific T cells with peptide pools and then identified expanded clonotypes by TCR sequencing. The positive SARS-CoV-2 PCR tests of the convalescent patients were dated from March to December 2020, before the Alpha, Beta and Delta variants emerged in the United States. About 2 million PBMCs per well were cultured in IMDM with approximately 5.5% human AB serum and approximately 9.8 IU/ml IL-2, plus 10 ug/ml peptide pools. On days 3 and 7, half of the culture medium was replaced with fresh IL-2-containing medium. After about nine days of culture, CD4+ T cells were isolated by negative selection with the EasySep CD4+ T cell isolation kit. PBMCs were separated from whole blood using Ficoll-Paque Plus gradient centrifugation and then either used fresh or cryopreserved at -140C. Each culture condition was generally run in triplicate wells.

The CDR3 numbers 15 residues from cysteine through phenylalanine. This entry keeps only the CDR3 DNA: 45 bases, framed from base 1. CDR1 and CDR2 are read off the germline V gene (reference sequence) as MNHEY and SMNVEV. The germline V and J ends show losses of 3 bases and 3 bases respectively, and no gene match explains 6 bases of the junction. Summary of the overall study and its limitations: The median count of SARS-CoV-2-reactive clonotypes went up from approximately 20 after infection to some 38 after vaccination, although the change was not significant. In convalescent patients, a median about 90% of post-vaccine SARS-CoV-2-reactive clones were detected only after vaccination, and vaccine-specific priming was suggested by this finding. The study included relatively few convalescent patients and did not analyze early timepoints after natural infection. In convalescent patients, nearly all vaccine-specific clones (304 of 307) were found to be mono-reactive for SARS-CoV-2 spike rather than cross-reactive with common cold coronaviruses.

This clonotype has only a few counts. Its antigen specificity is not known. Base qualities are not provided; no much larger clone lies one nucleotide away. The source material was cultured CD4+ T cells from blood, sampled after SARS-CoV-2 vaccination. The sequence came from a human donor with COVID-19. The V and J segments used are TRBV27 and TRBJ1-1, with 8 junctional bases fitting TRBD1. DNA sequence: TGTGCCAGCAGTTTGACGCGACAGGGGTACACTGAAGCTTTCTTT. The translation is CASSLTRQGYTEAFF.